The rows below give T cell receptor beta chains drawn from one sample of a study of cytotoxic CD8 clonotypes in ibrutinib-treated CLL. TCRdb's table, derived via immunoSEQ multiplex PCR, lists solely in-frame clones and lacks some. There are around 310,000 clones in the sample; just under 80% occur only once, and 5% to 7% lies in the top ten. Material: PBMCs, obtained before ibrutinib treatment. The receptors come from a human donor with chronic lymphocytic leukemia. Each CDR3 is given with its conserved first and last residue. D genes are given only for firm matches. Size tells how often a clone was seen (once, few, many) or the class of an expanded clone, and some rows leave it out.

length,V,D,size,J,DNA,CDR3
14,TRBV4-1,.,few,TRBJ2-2,TGCGCCAGCAGCCTGCAATGGAACACCGGGGAGCTGTTTTTT,CASSLQWNTGELFF
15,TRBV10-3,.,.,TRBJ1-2,TGTGCCATCAGTGAGTCCCTAGCCGGGTTCCATGGCTACACCTTC,CAISESLAGFHGYTF
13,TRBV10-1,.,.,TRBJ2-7,TGCGCCAGCAGTGATTGGGGTTCCTACGAGCAGTACTTC,CASSDWGSYEQYF
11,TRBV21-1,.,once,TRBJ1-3,TGTGCCAGCATCTTAGTGTACACCATATATTTT,CASILVYTIYF
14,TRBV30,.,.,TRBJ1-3,TGTGCCTGGAGCGGGGACCAGCTTGGAAACACCATATATTTT,CAWSGDQLGNTIYF
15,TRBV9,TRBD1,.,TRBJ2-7,TGTGCCAGCAGCGTGTCGACAGGGGAAGGCTACGAGCAGTACTTC,CASSVSTGEGYEQYF
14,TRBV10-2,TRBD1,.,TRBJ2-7,TGCGCCAGCCTTTGGGGACAGGGTTTCGACGAGCAGTACTTC,CASLWGQGFDEQYF
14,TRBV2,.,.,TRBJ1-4,TGTGCCAGCATTGGCACCGGGACTCATGAAAAACTGTTTTTT,CASIGTGTHEKLFF
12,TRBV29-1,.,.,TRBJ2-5,TGCAGCGTCGACCCGGAAAGTGAGACCCAGTACTTC,CSVDPESETQYF
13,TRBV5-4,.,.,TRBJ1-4,TGTGCCAGCAGTCCCCCCGGGGTTGAAAAACTGTTTTTT,CASSPPGVEKLFF
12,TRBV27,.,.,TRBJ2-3,TGTGCCAGCAGTTTATTGGGGTATACGCAGTATTTT,CASSLLGYTQYF